This paragraph reports one T cell receptor beta chain. As yet, its antigen is unknown. It may be a read error: a sequence one base away is much more abundant. This specimen comes from a study of blood T cells in healthy people across ages. Each sample used at least 7 million PBMCs. The CDR3 consists of 13 residues. CDR1 is SGHRS, CDR2 YFSETQ, per germline. Next came a second PCR, run for about 7 to 12 cycles, which used a sample-barcoded 5' primer along with a J-beta primer mix. A single record per CDR3 protein comes from TCRdb applying MiXCR to the 5' RACE reads. Counted here are about 1.7 million distinct CDR3 sequences, over 25% occurring once; the ten biggest clones make up roughly 8.2%. Overall study results and limits: Total diversity from one million sequenced T cells was likely underestimated.

The V gene is TRBV5-1, the J gene TRBJ2-4; perhaps TRBD2 as D (5 bases). The specimen sequenced was blood. The clonotype was recovered from a woman aged 30 to 39 in good health. CDR3 protein: CARSFTGENIQYF. CDR3 nucleotides: TGCGCCCGCAGCTTTACCGGGGAAAACATTCAGTACTTC. Looking up the rest from reference TRBV5-1 and TRBJ2-4 gives the full variable domain: KAGVTQTPRYLIKTRGQQVTLSCSPISGHRSVSWYQQTPGQGLQFLFEYFSETQRNKGNFPGRFSGRQFSNSRSEMNVSTLELGDSALYLCARSFTGENIQYFGAGTRLSVL.